This T cell receptor beta chain was observed in a study of blood T cell repertoires in COVID-19. Authors' analysis steps: It was from reference gene primer amplification that nucleated cell counts were estimated. Repertoires were generated with immunoSEQ multiplex PCR, while TCRdb's copy carries only in-frame clones and drops some. V and J calls and clone size are as listed in that table; D and trimming were resolved from the DNA. The table has just under 20,000 clones, 85% to 95% seen once. This CDR3 has 12 residues. The germline V gene encodes CDR1 SGHKS and CDR2 YYEKEE (reference sequence). V was clipped by 2 bases and J by 8 bases, with 10 bases between them.

The sequence derives from a woman between 50 and 59 years old with active COVID-19. V usage is TRBV5-5 and J usage is TRBJ1-2, with D tentatively TRBD1 (6 bases). Sequences were obtained from peripheral blood. Here the CDR3 DNA reads TGTGCCAGCAGCTTTAACAGGGACGGCTACACCTTC. Its protein product is CASSFNRDGYTF.